This TCR beta chain came from a study of T cell changes during pregnancy in multiple sclerosis. This table comes from immunoSEQ multiplex PCR, and its TCRdb copy is limited to in-frame clones, with some not included. The repertoire holds tens of thousands of clones, with 85% to 95% as singletons. V lost 2 bases and J lost 3, with 5 bases in between. The CDR3 runs 13 residues. Per germline, CDR1 SGHDT and CDR2 YYEEEE. This specimen consisted of CD4+ T cells from peripheral blood mononuclear cells, obtained before pregnancy. This chain connects TRBV5-6 to TRBJ2-2; the D is unclear. This sequence originates from a female donor with multiple sclerosis, enrolled in a pregnancy study. CDR3 loop: CASSFGDTGELFF. As DNA, the CDR3 is TGTGCCAGCAGCTTCGGAGACACCGGGGAGCTGTTTTTT.